The clone carrying this T cell receptor (beta chain) was found a few times. What it recognizes is unknown. The germline CDR1 and CDR2 sequences are SGHRS and YFSETQ. V trimming: 6 bases; J trimming: 6 bases; junction bases outside the gene matches: 8. The CDR3 is 14 amino acids. Reverse transcription of all isolated RNA meant that expressed TCRB transcripts were sequenced. The table came from immunoSEQ multiplex PCR; TCRdb's copy has only in-frame clones and leaves some out. The data show under 350,000 clones, roughly an eighth seen once. The entry originates in a study of beta chain features in type 1 diabetes. Whole-study findings and limits: Sampled from patients, naive, central memory and Treg TCRB repertoires appeared more similar than those sampled from healthy donors. Sequencing the cDNA could make cells with high TCR expression show up more than they should. Shortening of TCRB CDR3s, moderate but significant, appeared in all four CD4+ subsets of Type 1 diabetes patients. These data did not resolve whether HLA type affects TCRB rearrangement.

Isolation of CD4+ naive, central memory, regulatory and stem cell-like memory cells was achieved by sorting via CD45RO/CCR7/CD25/CD127/CD95/CD27. The chain has TRBV5-1 and TRBJ2-1; the match to TRBD2 covers 8 bases. The sequence was collected from a young man with type 1 diabetes. The source material was naive CD4+ T cells from blood. As DNA, the CDR3 is TGCGCCAGCACCGTCTCCAGCGGGAGCAATGAGCAGTTCTTC. Translating it yields CASTVSSGSNEQFF.